This paragraph reports one TCR beta chain. CDR1 SEHNR and CDR2 FQNEAQ come from the germline V gene (reference sequence). The length of the CDR3 is 17 residues. Trimming at V came to 5 bases and at J to 5 bases, leaving 8 bases not matched to a gene. The entry originates in a study of cytomegalovirus exposure and HLA in healthy donors. Researchers ran the PCR with 60 Vbeta and 13 Jbeta primers. Data came from immunoSEQ multiplex PCR; TCRdb stores just in-frame clones and leaves some out. The sample has roughly 120,000 clones, roughly 80% seen once. Sequenced: PBMCs. The chain recombines TRBV7-9 with TRBJ2-1, with TRBD2 matching over 14 bases. This receptor was obtained from a man in his thirties or forties in good health and CMV-seropositive. In nucleotides, the CDR3 is TGTGCCAGCAGCCCCCGGACTAGCGGGGGGACGGACAATGAGCAGTTCTTC. It codes for CASSPRTSGGTDNEQFF.